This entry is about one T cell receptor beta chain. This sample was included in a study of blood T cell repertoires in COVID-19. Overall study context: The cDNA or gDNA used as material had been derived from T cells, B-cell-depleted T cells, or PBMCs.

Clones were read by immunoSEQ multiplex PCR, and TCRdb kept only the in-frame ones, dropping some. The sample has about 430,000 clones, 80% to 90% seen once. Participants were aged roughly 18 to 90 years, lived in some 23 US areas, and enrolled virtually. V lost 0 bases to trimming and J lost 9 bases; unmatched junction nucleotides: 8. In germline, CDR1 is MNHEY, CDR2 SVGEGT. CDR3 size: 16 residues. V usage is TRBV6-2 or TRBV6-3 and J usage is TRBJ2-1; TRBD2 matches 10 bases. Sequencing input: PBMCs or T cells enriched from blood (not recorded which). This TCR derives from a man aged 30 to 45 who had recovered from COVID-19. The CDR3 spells CASSYSPLAGAVEQFF. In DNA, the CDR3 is TGTGCCAGCAGTTACTCGCCCCTAGCGGGAGCCGTTGAGCAGTTCTTC.